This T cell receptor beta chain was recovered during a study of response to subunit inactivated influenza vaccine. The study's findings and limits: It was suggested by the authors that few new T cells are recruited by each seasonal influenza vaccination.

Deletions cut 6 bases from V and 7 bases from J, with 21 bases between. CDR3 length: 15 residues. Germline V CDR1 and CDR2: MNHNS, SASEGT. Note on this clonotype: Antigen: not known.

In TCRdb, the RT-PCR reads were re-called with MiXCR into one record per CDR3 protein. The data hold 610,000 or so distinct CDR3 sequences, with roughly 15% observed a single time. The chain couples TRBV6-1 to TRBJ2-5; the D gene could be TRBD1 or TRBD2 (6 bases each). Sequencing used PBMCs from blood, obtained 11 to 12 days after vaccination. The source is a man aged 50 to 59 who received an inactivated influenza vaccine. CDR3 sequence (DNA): TGTGCCAGCAGAGAACAAGGGGGACTCCTCAGGACCCAGTACTTC. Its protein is CASREQGGLLRTQYF.